The present TCR beta chain was sequenced within a study of glioma-infiltrating T cells after dendritic cell vaccination. Sequencing was performed with immunoSEQ multiplex PCR; in TCRdb, only in-frame clones are kept and a portion is missing. The data hold around 62,000 clones, with around 83% observed a single time. The trim removed 4 bases at V and 4 bases at J, leaving 5 bases unmatched. The germline V gene has CDR1 MNHEY and CDR2 SMNVEV (reference sequence). This CDR3 is built from 14 residues. Only a few counts were recorded for this clone. The material was blood, obtained before dendritic cell vaccination. The chain carries TRBV27 and TRBJ1-1; 8 bases map to TRBD1. The receptor was isolated from a human donor with glioblastoma. The CDR3 nucleotides are TGTGCCAGCAGTTCAGGACAGGGAGTCACTGAAGCTTTCTTT. The encoded protein is CASSSGQGVTEAFF.